The 11 T cell receptor beta chains presented below share a single source sample, sequenced in a study of tumor-infiltrating lymphocytes in localized non-small cell lung cancer. Method: immunoSEQ multiplex PCR; TCRdb's copy keeps in-frame clones and lacks some. The sample has some 15,000 clones, around 78% seen once; the top ten hold around 5%. Sequenced material: lung tumor tissue. These receptors came from a human donor with non-small cell lung cancer.

This chain uses TRBV6-1 with TRBJ1-4; D is possibly TRBD1 (5 bases). Germline V lookup: CDR1 MNHNS, CDR2 SASEGT. The CDR3 loop spans 17 amino acids. V was clipped by 3 bases and J by 3 bases, with 17 bases between them. The CDR3 DNA follows: TGTGCCAGCAGTGACGCCGGGGGGGGGAGAGCTAATGAAAAACTGTTTTTT. This codes for CASSDAGGGRANEKLFF.

In this sample, this clone turned up once. The chain has TRBV29-1 and TRBJ2-3; the D gene is possibly TRBD2 (6 bases). Germline CDR1 SQVTM, CDR2 ANQGSEA. CDR3 size: 13 residues. Trimming took 6 bases from V and 5 from J, leaving 15 bases between them. Written as DNA, the CDR3 is TGCAGCGTATTGGGCGGGATGGGAGATACGCAGTATTTT. Its protein product is CSVLGGMGDTQYF.

This chain links TRBV18 with TRBJ2-1; 7 bases agree with TRBD1. This CDR3 has 14 amino acids. Looked up from germline, CDR1 is KGHSH and CDR2 is LQKENI. The trim removed 4 bases at V and 2 bases at J, leaving 2 bases unmatched. The CDR3: CASSRGQAYNEQFF. Here the CDR3 DNA reads TGTGCCAGCTCACGAGGACAGGCCTACAATGAGCAGTTCTTC.

J is TRBJ1-3 and V is TRBV5-4; maybe TRBD1 (6 bases). V lost 4 bases and J 0 bases, leaving 11 bases between the germline ends. Germline V gives CDR1 SGHNT, CDR2 YYREEE (reference sequence). The length of the CDR3 is 15 residues. The CDR3 nucleotides are TGTGCCAGCAGCCGATGGGGGCTCTCTGGAAACACCATATATTTT. This encodes CASSRWGLSGNTIYF.

The chain recombines TRBV30 with TRBJ1-1; a weak D match, TRBD1 (5 bases). From germline, CDR1 is GTSNPN and CDR2 SVGIG (reference sequence). This CDR3 has 12 residues. The germline V and J ends were trimmed by 8 bases and 6 bases, with 16 bases remaining between them. CDR3 DNA sequence: TGTGCCGGAGGTAGAGGGGTCGCTGAAGCTTTCTTT. Translated: CAGGRGVAEAFF.

The rearrangement uses TRBV2 and TRBJ1-2; D gene unclear. Looked up from germline, CDR1 is SNHLY and CDR2 is FYNNEI. V dropped 4 bases and J dropped 2 bases, with 2 bases sitting between them. The CDR3 loop spans 11 amino acids. CDR3 region: CASSGNYGYTF. The CDR3 DNA reads TGTGCCAGCAGTGGAAACTATGGCTACACCTTC.

This chain joins TRBV7-2 and TRBJ2-7; a weak D match, TRBD1 (6 bases). V lost 7 bases to trimming and J lost 3 bases, with 16 bases between them. Germline CDR1 SGHTA, CDR2 FQGNSA. The CDR3 is made up of 14 amino acids. The CDR3 reads CASKPGALFYEQYF. CDR3 nucleotides: TGTGCCAGCAAGCCAGGGGCCCTATTCTACGAGCAGTACTTC. Together with reference TRBV7-2 and TRBJ2-7, the CDR3 gives the full variable domain: GAGVSQSPSNKVTEKGKDVELRCDPISGHTALYWYRQSLGQGLEFLIYFQGNSAPDKSGLPSDRFSAERTGGSVSTLTIQRTQQEDSAVYLCASKPGALFYEQYFGPGTRLTVT.

This clone was observed once. CDR3 loop: CASNMGLSGGTDTQYF. Here the CDR3 DNA reads TGTGCCAGCAATATGGGGCTAAGCGGGGGGACAGATACGCAGTATTTT. The chain combines TRBV4-2 with TRBJ2-3, with TRBD2 matching over 9 bases. Unmatched junction bases numbered 11, after V lost 7 bases and J lost 3 bases. Germline V gene lookup returns CDR1 LGHNA and CDR2 YNFKEQ. The CDR3 spans 16 residues.

The rearrangement links TRBV5-1 to TRBJ2-3; 11 bases are a match to TRBD2. The germline gives CDR1 SGHRS, CDR2 YFSETQ. J was trimmed by 4 bases and V by 4 bases; bases with no gene match: 8. The CDR3 totals 16 residues. For the CDR3, the DNA is TGCGCCAGCAGCACTTTACTAGCGGGAGTAGCAGATACGCAGTATTTT. Translating gives CASSTLLAGVADTQYF.

The chain has TRBV5-1 and TRBJ2-6, with D possibly being TRBD2 (6 bases). Between the trimmed V and J ends, which lost 5 bases and 0 bases, there was a span of 6 bases. The CDR3 is 14 residues long. Germline loops: CDR1 SGHRS, CDR2 YFSETQ. The CDR3 region is CASREGSGANVLTF. CDR3 sequence (DNA): TGCGCCAGCAGGGAGGGCTCTGGGGCCAACGTCCTGACTTTC.

The rearrangement joins TRBV9 to TRBJ1-2, with 9 positions matching TRBD1. Germline assignment: CDR1 SGDLS and CDR2 YYNGEE. The CDR3 length is 15 residues. Trimming removed 0 bases from V and 7 bases from J; junction bases left unmatched: 7. CDR3: CASSVAGTGLLGYTF. The CDR3 nucleotides are TGTGCCAGCAGCGTAGCAGGGACAGGGTTACTTGGCTACACCTTC.